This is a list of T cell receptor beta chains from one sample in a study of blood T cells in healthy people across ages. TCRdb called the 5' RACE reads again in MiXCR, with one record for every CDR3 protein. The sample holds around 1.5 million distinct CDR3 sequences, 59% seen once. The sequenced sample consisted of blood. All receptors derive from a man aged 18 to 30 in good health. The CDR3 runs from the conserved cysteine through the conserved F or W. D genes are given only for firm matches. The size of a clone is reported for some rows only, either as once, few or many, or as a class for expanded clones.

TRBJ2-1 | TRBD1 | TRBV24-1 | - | CATSDRRPKGYNRGESSYNEQFF | TGTGCCACCAGTGACCGCCGGCCGAAGGGGTATAACAGGGGGGAGAGCTCCTACAATGAGCAGTTCTTC
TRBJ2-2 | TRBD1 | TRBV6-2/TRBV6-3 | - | CASSTGTGSGELFF | TGTGCCAGCAGTACCGGGACAGGGTCCGGGGAGCTGTTTTTT
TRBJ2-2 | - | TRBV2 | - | CTSSDGVGELFF | TGTACCAGCAGTGATGGCGTCGGGGAGCTGTTTTTT
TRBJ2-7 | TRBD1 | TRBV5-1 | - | CASSWTGTGRFEQYF | TGCGCCAGCAGCTGGACCGGGACAGGGCGTTTCGAGCAGTACTTC
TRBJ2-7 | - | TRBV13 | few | CASSLITDEQYF | TGTGCCAGCAGCTTAATTACGGACGAGCAGTACTTC
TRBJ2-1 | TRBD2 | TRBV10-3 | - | CAIMPSGINEQFF | TGTGCCATCATGCCTAGCGGCATCAATGAGCAGTTCTTC
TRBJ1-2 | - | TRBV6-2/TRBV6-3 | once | CASSSTGTGSFGYGYTF | TGTGCCAGCAGTTCGACCGGGACCGGGTCCTTTGGCTATGGCTACACCTTC
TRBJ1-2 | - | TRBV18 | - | CASSPPLQGMPVGYTF | TGTGCCAGCTCACCACCGCTCCAGGGTATGCCGGTTGGCTACACCTTC
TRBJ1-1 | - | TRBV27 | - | CASIGPPGTEAFF | TGTGCCAGCATAGGTCCCCCGGGGACTGAAGCTTTCTTT
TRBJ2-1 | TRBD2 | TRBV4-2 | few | CASSQDLGLAPSGEQFF | TGTGCCAGCAGCCAAGATTTGGGACTAGCGCCGAGTGGTGAGCAGTTCTTC
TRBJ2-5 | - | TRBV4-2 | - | CASSQAGSNGLYEQYF | TGTGCCAGCAGCCAAGCGGGTAGCAACGGTCTCTATGAGCAGTACTTC
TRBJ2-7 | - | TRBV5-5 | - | CASSKVDYEQYF | TGTGCCAGCAGTAAGGTTGACTACGAGCAGTACTTC
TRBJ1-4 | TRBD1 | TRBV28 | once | CASSRGTGTANNEKLFF | TGTGCCAGCAGTCGAGGGACCGGGACAGCGAATAATGAAAAACTGTTTTTT